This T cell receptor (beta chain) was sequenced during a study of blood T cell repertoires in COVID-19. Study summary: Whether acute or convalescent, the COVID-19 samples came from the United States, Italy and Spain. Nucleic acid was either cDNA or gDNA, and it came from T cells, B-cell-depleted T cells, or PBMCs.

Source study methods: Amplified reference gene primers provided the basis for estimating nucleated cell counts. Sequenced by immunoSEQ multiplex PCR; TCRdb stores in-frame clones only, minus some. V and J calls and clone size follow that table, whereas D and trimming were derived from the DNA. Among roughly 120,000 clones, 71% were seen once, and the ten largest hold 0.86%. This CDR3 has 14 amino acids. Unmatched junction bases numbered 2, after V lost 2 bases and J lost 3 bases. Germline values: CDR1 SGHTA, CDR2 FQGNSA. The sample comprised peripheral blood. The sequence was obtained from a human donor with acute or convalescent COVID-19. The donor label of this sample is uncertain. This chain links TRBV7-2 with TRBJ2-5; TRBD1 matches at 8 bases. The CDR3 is CASSLQGAKETQYF. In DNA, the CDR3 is TGTGCCAGCAGCTTACAGGGGGCGAAAGAGACCCAGTACTTC.